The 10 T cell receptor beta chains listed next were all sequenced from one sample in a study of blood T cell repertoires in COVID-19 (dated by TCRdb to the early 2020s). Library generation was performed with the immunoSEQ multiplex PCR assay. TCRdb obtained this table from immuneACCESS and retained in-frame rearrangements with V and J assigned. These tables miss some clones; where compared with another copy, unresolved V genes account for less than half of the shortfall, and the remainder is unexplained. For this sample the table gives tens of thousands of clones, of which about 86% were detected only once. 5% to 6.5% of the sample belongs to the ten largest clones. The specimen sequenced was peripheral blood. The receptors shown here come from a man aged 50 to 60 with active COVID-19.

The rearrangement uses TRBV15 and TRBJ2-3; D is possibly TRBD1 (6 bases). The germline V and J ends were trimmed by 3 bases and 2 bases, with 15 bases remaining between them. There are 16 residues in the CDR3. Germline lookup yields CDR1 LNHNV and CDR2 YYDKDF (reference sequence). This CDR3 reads CATSSGSAGDTDTQYF. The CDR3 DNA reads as TGTGCCACCAGCAGTGGTTCGGCAGGGGACACAGATACGCAGTATTTT. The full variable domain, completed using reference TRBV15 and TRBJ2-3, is DAMVIQNPRYQVTQFGKPVTLSCSQTLNHNVMYWYQQKSSQAPKLLFHYYDKDFNNEADTPDNFQSRRPNTSFCFLDIRSPGLGDTAMYLCATSSGSAGDTDTQYFGPGTRLTVL.

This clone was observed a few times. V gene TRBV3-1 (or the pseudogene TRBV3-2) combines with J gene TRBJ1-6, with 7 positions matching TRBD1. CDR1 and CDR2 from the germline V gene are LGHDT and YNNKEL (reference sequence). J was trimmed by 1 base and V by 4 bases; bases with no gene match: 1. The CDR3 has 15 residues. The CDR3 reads CASSLRGSYNSPLHF. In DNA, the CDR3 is TGTGCCAGCAGCCTCAGGGGGTCCTATAATTCACCCCTCCACTTT.

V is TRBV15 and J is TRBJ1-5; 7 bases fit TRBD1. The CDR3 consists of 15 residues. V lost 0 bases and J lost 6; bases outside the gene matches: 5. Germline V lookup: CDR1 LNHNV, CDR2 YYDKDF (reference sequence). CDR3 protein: CATSRDGGGTQPQHF. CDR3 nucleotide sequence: TGTGCCACCAGCAGAGATGGAGGGGGCACTCAGCCCCAGCATTTT.

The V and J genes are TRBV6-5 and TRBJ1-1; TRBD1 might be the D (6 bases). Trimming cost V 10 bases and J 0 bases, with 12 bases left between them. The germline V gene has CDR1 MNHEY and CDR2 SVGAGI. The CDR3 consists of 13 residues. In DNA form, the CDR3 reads TGTGCCACCGGGACACTATTGAACACTGAAGCTTTCTTT. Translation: CATGTLLNTEAFF.

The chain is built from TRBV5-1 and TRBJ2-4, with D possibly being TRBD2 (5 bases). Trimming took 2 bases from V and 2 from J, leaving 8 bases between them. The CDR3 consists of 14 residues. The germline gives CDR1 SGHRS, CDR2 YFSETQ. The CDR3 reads CASSFGGSKNIQYF. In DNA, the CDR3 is TGCGCCAGCAGCTTCGGCGGGTCCAAAAACATTCAGTACTTC.

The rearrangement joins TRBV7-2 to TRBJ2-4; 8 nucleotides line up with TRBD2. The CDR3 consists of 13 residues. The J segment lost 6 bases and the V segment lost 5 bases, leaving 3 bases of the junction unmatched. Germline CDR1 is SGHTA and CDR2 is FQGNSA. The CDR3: CASSPRGVNIQYF. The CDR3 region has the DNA TGTGCCAGCAGCCCGCGGGGGGTAAACATTCAGTACTTC.

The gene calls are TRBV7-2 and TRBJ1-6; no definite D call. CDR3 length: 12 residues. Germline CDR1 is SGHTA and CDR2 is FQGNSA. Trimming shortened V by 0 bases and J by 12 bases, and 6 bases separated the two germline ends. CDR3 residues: CASSLAGRPLHF. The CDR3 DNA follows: TGTGCCAGCAGCTTAGCGGGGAGACCCCTCCACTTT.

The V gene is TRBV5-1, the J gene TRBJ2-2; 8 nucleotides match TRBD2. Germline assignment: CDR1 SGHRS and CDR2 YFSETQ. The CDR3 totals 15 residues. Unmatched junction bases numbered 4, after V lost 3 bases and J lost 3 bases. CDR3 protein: CASSSPTSDTGELFF. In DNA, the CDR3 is TGCGCCAGCAGCTCCCCGACTAGCGACACCGGGGAGCTGTTTTTT.

CDR3 bases: TGCGCCAGCAGCTTGAGAGACAGGGCTTTGAACACTGAAGCTTTCTTT. It encodes CASSLRDRALNTEAFF. The chain carries TRBV5-1 and TRBJ1-1; 7 nucleotides line up with TRBD1. The germline CDR1 and CDR2 sequences are SGHRS and YFSETQ. CDR3 length: 16 amino acids. With V trimmed by 1 base and J by 0 bases, 6 bases remained unmatched.

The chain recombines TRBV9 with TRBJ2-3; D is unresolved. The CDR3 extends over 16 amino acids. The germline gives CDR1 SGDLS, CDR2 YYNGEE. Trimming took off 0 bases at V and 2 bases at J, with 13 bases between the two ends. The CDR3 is CASSVGGARLTDTQYF. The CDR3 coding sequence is TGTGCCAGCAGCGTAGGCGGCGCGAGACTCACAGATACGCAGTATTTT.